This T cell receptor beta chain was captured in a study of shared clonotypes between healthy human individuals. This CDR3 contains 15 residues. Trimming shortened V by 5 bases and J by 2 bases, and 15 bases separated the two germline ends. Germline V gives CDR1 MNHEY, CDR2 SVGAGI. Both CD45RO+ cells and CCR7-negative CD45RA+ TemRA cells were combined to make up CD8 memory. Every subset's genomic DNA went evenly onto several immunoSEQ plates. TCRdb keeps only in-frame clones here, not all; method: immunoSEQ multiplex PCR. The sample has around 120,000 clones, about 72% seen once. This clone is a singleton in its sample.

The specimen sequenced was memory CD8+ T cells sorted from blood. Sample subset: CD45RO+ cells pooled with CCR7-negative TemRA cells. This chain connects TRBV6-5 to TRBJ1-2; no clear D. The source is a woman aged 25-40 years in good health. CDR3 protein: CASSPKNRHNYGYTF. Here the CDR3 DNA reads TGTGCCAGCAGTCCAAAAAACCGGCACAACTATGGCTACACCTTC.